These T cell receptor beta chains were read from a single sample in a study of T cells expressing NK-cell markers. TCRdb processed the 5' RACE reads again and assigns one entry to each CDR3 protein, with no DNA. The sample table sets out around 260,000 distinct CDR3 sequences. Sequenced: blood T cells: a sorted CD56 or NKG2C T cell subset, CD4+ or CD8+ T cells, or bulk PBMC T cells (not recorded which). The receptor source for this set is a woman between 18 and 70 years old in good health. The CDR3 runs from the conserved cysteine through the conserved F or W. The order of the fields is V gene, J gene, CDR3 protein.

TRBV7-2,TRBJ1-1,CASSLAFEEAFF
TRBV12-3/TRBV12-4,TRBJ2-3,CASSLRRDGDTQYF
TRBV29-1,TRBJ1-1,CSVEDLDAGIEAFF
TRBV20-1,TRBJ2-7,CSARREGYYEQYF
TRBV9,TRBJ2-2,CASSVVNGELFF
TRBV5-1,TRBJ2-3,CASSSKGGPTDTQYF
TRBV9,TRBJ2-5,CASSVGGPQETQYF
TRBV5-1,TRBJ2-5,CASSSLAVQETQYF
TRBV28,TRBJ2-1,CASSLRQRQFF
TRBV25-1,TRBJ2-6,CASSEHHSGANVLTF
TRBV3-1,TRBJ2-5,CASSQDFGQPGETQYF
TRBV20-1,TRBJ2-3,CSAPDRPTDTQYF
TRBV7-9,TRBJ2-5,CASSLTGAGETQYF
TRBV20-1,TRBJ2-1,CSAERLAVFDEQFF
TRBV19,TRBJ2-3,CASSRRQGKDTQYF
TRBV12-3/TRBV12-4,TRBJ2-5,CASNMIAGETQYF
TRBV20-1,TRBJ1-5,CSANRGGNQPQHF
TRBV5-1,TRBJ2-7,CASSDTYSYEQYF
TRBV12-3/TRBV12-4,TRBJ1-2,CASSGPNYGYTF
TRBV9,TRBJ2-1,CASSPPAGWSNDEQFF
TRBV7-2,TRBJ1-2,CASSLQDSYGYTF